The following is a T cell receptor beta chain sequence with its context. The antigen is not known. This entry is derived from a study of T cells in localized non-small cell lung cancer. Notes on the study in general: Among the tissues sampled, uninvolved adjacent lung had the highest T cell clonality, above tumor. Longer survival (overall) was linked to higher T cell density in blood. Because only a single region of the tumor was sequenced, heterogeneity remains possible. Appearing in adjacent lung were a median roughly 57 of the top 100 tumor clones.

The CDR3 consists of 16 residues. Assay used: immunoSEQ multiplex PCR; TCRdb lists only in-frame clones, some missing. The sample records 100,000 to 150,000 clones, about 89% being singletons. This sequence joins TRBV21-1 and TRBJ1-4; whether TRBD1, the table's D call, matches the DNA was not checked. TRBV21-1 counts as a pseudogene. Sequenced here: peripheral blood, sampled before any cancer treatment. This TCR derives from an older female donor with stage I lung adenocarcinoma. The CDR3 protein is CASRTGESATNEKLFF. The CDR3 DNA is TGTGCCAGCCGGACAGGGGAGTCTGCAACTAATGAAAAACTGTTTTTT.